Listed below are T cell receptor beta chains from one sample, sequenced in a study of blood T cell repertoires in COVID-19. This table comes from immunoSEQ multiplex PCR, and its TCRdb copy is limited to in-frame clones, with some not included. The sample has under 450,000 clones, roughly 87% seen once. Sequenced sample: PBMCs or T cells enriched from blood (not recorded which). The receptors were sampled from a woman in her forties or fifties who had recovered from COVID-19. CDR3s include the opening cysteine and the closing phenylalanine or tryptophan. The D gene is left open where the match is weak. Clone size is given for some rows only: seen once, a few or many times, or a class if the clone is expanded.

abundance: .
d_gene: .
j_gene: TRBJ2-5
v_gene: TRBV2
CDR3aa: CASSERRSVETQYF
CDR3nt: TGTGCCAGCAGTGAAAGGAGGTCGGTGGAGACCCAGTACTTC

abundance: .
d_gene: TRBD1
j_gene: TRBJ1-2
v_gene: TRBV19
CDR3aa: CASSFTGDYGYTF
CDR3nt: TGTGCCAGTAGTTTCACAGGGGACTATGGCTACACCTTC

abundance: .
d_gene: .
j_gene: TRBJ2-1
v_gene: TRBV19
CDR3aa: CASSMTTGYNEQFF
CDR3nt: TGTGCCAGTAGTATGACTACTGGGTACAATGAGCAGTTCTTC

abundance: .
d_gene: .
j_gene: TRBJ1-2
v_gene: TRBV6-5
CDR3aa: CAGTRTAKDYGYTF
CDR3nt: TGTGCCGGCACTCGGACAGCAAAAGACTATGGCTACACCTTC

abundance: .
d_gene: TRBD1
j_gene: TRBJ2-1
v_gene: TRBV6-2/TRBV6-3
CDR3aa: CASSYRTGGRQFF
CDR3nt: TGTGCCAGCAGTTACCGGACAGGGGGAAGGCAGTTCTTC

abundance: .
d_gene: .
j_gene: TRBJ2-7
v_gene: TRBV4-3
CDR3aa: CASSQTRGYEQYF
CDR3nt: TGCGCCAGCAGCCAAACCCGGGGATACGAGCAGTACTTC

abundance: .
d_gene: .
j_gene: TRBJ1-2
v_gene: TRBV6-5
CDR3aa: CASRGSAGRNGYTF
CDR3nt: TGTGCCAGCAGGGGATCGGCAGGGCGGAATGGCTACACCTTC

abundance: .
d_gene: TRBD1
j_gene: TRBJ2-1
v_gene: TRBV3-1/TRBV3-2
CDR3aa: CASSQVSGRTGGNEQFF
CDR3nt: TGTGCCAGCAGCCAAGTATCGGGAAGGACAGGGGGCAATGAGCAGTTCTTC

abundance: .
d_gene: TRBD1
j_gene: TRBJ1-1
v_gene: TRBV7-2
CDR3aa: CASSSQGGPEAFF
CDR3nt: TGTGCCAGCAGCTCACAGGGGGGCCCTGAAGCTTTCTTT

abundance: .
d_gene: TRBD2
j_gene: TRBJ2-1
v_gene: TRBV9
CDR3aa: CASSVATGGNEQFF
CDR3nt: TGTGCCAGCAGCGTAGCTACCGGGGGGAATGAGCAGTTCTTC

abundance: .
d_gene: TRBD1
j_gene: TRBJ2-3
v_gene: TRBV7-9
CDR3aa: CASSPEGQGIRTNTQYF
CDR3nt: TGTGCCAGCAGCCCCGAAGGACAGGGGATAAGGACAAATACGCAGTATTTT

abundance: .
d_gene: TRBD2
j_gene: TRBJ2-3
v_gene: TRBV27
CDR3aa: CASGLGADTQYF
CDR3nt: TGTGCCAGTGGACTAGGCGCAGATACGCAGTATTTT

abundance: .
d_gene: .
j_gene: TRBJ1-1
v_gene: TRBV29-1
CDR3aa: CSVDRAPMDTEAFF
CDR3nt: TGCAGCGTTGACAGGGCTCCTATGGACACTGAAGCTTTCTTT

abundance: .
d_gene: .
j_gene: TRBJ1-5
v_gene: TRBV7-2
CDR3aa: CASSLGGGGSQPQHF
CDR3nt: TGTGCCAGCAGCTTAGGAGGGGGTGGGTCCCAGCCCCAGCATTTT

abundance: .
d_gene: .
j_gene: TRBJ1-1
v_gene: TRBV19
CDR3aa: CASRGENTEAFF
CDR3nt: TGTGCCAGTAGAGGGGAGAACACTGAAGCTTTCTTT

abundance: .
d_gene: TRBD1
j_gene: TRBJ1-2
v_gene: TRBV19
CDR3aa: CASSSRDRANYGYTF
CDR3nt: TGTGCCAGTAGTAGCCGCGACAGGGCTAACTATGGCTACACCTTC

abundance: .
d_gene: TRBD1
j_gene: TRBJ1-1
v_gene: TRBV6-2/TRBV6-3
CDR3aa: CASSLRDRGVNTEAFF
CDR3nt: TGTGCCAGCAGTCTCCGGGACAGGGGCGTCAACACTGAAGCTTTCTTT

abundance: .
d_gene: .
j_gene: TRBJ1-5
v_gene: TRBV7-2
CDR3aa: CASSRGGGNQPQHF
CDR3nt: TGTGCCAGCAGCCGCGGGGGGGGCAATCAGCCCCAGCATTTT

abundance: .
d_gene: TRBD1
j_gene: TRBJ1-2
v_gene: TRBV2
CDR3aa: CASSVPGQGFNLYGYTF
CDR3nt: TGTGCCAGCAGCGTCCCGGGACAGGGGTTCAACCTCTATGGCTACACCTTC

abundance: .
d_gene: .
j_gene: TRBJ1-2
v_gene: TRBV19
CDR3aa: CASSSPQTNYGYTF
CDR3nt: TGTGCCAGTAGTTCCCCCCAGACTAACTATGGCTACACCTTC

abundance: .
d_gene: .
j_gene: TRBJ1-2
v_gene: TRBV19
CDR3aa: CASSTSNLAGVGGYTF
CDR3nt: TGTGCCAGTAGTACTTCTAACTTGGCAGGGGTCGGCGGCTACACCTTC

abundance: .
d_gene: .
j_gene: TRBJ1-6
v_gene: TRBV9
CDR3aa: CASSVDSRSPLHF
CDR3nt: TGTGCCAGCAGCGTAGATAGTCGCTCACCCCTCCACTTT

abundance: .
d_gene: TRBD1
j_gene: TRBJ1-5
v_gene: TRBV2
CDR3aa: CASRQGGQPQHF
CDR3nt: TGTGCCAGCAGACAGGGGGGTCAGCCCCAGCATTTT

abundance: .
d_gene: .
j_gene: TRBJ1-5
v_gene: TRBV7-2
CDR3aa: CASSLERVASGPQHF
CDR3nt: TGTGCCAGCAGCTTAGAGAGGGTGGCCTCGGGGCCCCAGCATTTT

abundance: .
d_gene: TRBD1
j_gene: TRBJ2-7
v_gene: TRBV7-2
CDR3aa: CASSFRSQGASAEQYF
CDR3nt: TGTGCCAGCAGCTTTAGGTCGCAGGGGGCGAGCGCCGAGCAGTACTTC

abundance: .
d_gene: .
j_gene: TRBJ1-2
v_gene: TRBV5-1
CDR3aa: CASSLGTVLGYTF
CDR3nt: TGCGCCAGCAGCTTGGGGACAGTGTTAGGCTACACCTTC

abundance: .
d_gene: TRBD2
j_gene: TRBJ2-1
v_gene: TRBV7-6
CDR3aa: CASSSVGLAGGNEQFF
CDR3nt: TGTGCCAGCAGCTCAGTGGGACTAGCGGGGGGGAATGAGCAGTTCTTC

abundance: .
d_gene: TRBD1
j_gene: TRBJ2-2
v_gene: TRBV19
CDR3aa: CASSDLQGAAGELFF
CDR3nt: TGTGCCAGTAGTGACCTACAGGGGGCGGCCGGGGAGCTGTTTTTT

abundance: .
d_gene: .
j_gene: TRBJ1-5
v_gene: TRBV27
CDR3aa: CASSLSGWGNQPQHF
CDR3nt: TGTGCCAGCAGTTTGTCGGGTTGGGGCAATCAGCCCCAGCATTTT

abundance: .
d_gene: TRBD2
j_gene: TRBJ2-1
v_gene: TRBV27
CDR3aa: CASRTSGGINEQFF
CDR3nt: TGTGCCAGTCGGACTAGCGGGGGAATCAATGAGCAGTTCTTC

abundance: .
d_gene: .
j_gene: TRBJ1-6
v_gene: TRBV4-2
CDR3aa: CASSQVGDLTLDSPLHF
CDR3nt: TGTGCCAGCAGCCAAGTTGGAGATCTTACTCTTGATTCACCCCTCCACTTT

abundance: .
d_gene: TRBD2
j_gene: TRBJ2-1
v_gene: TRBV29-1
CDR3aa: CSVYASGSPSSYNEQFF
CDR3nt: TGCAGCGTTTATGCTAGCGGGAGCCCCAGCTCCTACAATGAGCAGTTCTTC

abundance: .
d_gene: .
j_gene: TRBJ2-1
v_gene: TRBV4-1
CDR3aa: CASSQGASYNEQFF
CDR3nt: TGCGCCAGCAGCCAAGGGGCATCGTACAATGAGCAGTTCTTC

abundance: .
d_gene: .
j_gene: TRBJ2-6
v_gene: TRBV23-1
CDR3aa: CASSRSSGANVLTF
CDR3nt: TGCGCCAGCAGTCGGAGCTCTGGGGCCAACGTCCTGACTTTC

abundance: .
d_gene: .
j_gene: TRBJ1-3
v_gene: TRBV30
CDR3aa: CAWSLSAILGNTIYF
CDR3nt: TGTGCCTGGAGTTTATCAGCGATACTAGGAAACACCATATATTTT

abundance: .
d_gene: .
j_gene: TRBJ1-3
v_gene: TRBV7-2
CDR3aa: CASSLQRRSGNTIYF
CDR3nt: TGTGCCAGCAGCTTACAGCGTCGCTCTGGAAACACCATATATTTT

abundance: .
d_gene: .
j_gene: TRBJ2-1
v_gene: TRBV28
CDR3aa: CASILRGSYNEQFF
CDR3nt: TGTGCCAGCATCCTGCGGGGCAGCTACAATGAGCAGTTCTTC

abundance: .
d_gene: .
j_gene: TRBJ1-2
v_gene: TRBV5-1
CDR3aa: CASSSGGQADYGYTF
CDR3nt: TGCGCCAGCAGCTCGGGGGGTCAGGCTGACTATGGCTACACCTTC

abundance: once
d_gene: .
j_gene: TRBJ1-2
v_gene: TRBV6-2/TRBV6-3
CDR3aa: CASSRDFNYGYTF
CDR3nt: TGTGCCAGCAGTCGGGACTTTAACTATGGCTACACCTTC

abundance: .
d_gene: TRBD1
j_gene: TRBJ1-2
v_gene: TRBV5-1
CDR3aa: CASSRGTGGILYGYTF
CDR3nt: TGCGCCAGCAGCCGCGGGACAGGGGGCATTCTCTATGGCTACACCTTC

abundance: .
d_gene: TRBD1
j_gene: TRBJ2-1
v_gene: TRBV7-3
CDR3aa: CASSLTGDGNNEQFF
CDR3nt: TGTGCCAGCAGCCTTACAGGGGATGGGAACAATGAGCAGTTCTTC

abundance: .
d_gene: TRBD1
j_gene: TRBJ2-7
v_gene: TRBV5-4
CDR3aa: CASSSSGQFYEQYF
CDR3nt: TGTGCCAGCAGCTCATCGGGACAGTTCTACGAGCAGTACTTC

abundance: .
d_gene: .
j_gene: TRBJ1-2
v_gene: TRBV5-1
CDR3aa: CASSLFGEYGYTF
CDR3nt: TGCGCCAGCAGCTTGTTCGGGGAGTATGGCTACACCTTC

abundance: .
d_gene: .
j_gene: TRBJ1-2
v_gene: TRBV5-5
CDR3aa: CASTPQGGDYGYTF
CDR3nt: TGTGCCAGCACCCCGCAGGGTGGCGACTATGGCTACACCTTC

abundance: .
d_gene: .
j_gene: TRBJ2-3
v_gene: TRBV3-1/TRBV3-2
CDR3aa: CASSPGDTQYF
CDR3nt: TGTGCCAGCAGCCCGGGAGATACGCAGTATTTT

abundance: .
d_gene: .
j_gene: TRBJ1-1
v_gene: TRBV18
CDR3aa: CASSPGQAYMNTEAFF
CDR3nt: TGTGCCAGCTCACCGGGCCAGGCGTATATGAACACTGAAGCTTTCTTT

abundance: .
d_gene: TRBD1
j_gene: TRBJ1-2
v_gene: TRBV7-8
CDR3aa: CASSFSQGANYGYTF
CDR3nt: TGTGCCAGCAGCTTCAGTCAGGGGGCGAACTATGGCTACACCTTC

abundance: .
d_gene: .
j_gene: TRBJ2-7
v_gene: TRBV5-6
CDR3aa: CASSSTVYEQYF
CDR3nt: TGTGCCAGCAGCTCGACAGTCTACGAGCAGTACTTC

abundance: .
d_gene: .
j_gene: TRBJ2-1
v_gene: TRBV7-6
CDR3aa: CASSLQGGTYNEQFF
CDR3nt: TGTGCCAGCAGCTTGCAGGGAGGAACCTACAATGAGCAGTTCTTC

abundance: .
d_gene: TRBD2
j_gene: TRBJ2-7
v_gene: TRBV18
CDR3aa: CASSPGLAGGSYEQYF
CDR3nt: TGTGCCAGCTCACCAGGATTAGCGGGAGGTTCCTACGAGCAGTACTTC